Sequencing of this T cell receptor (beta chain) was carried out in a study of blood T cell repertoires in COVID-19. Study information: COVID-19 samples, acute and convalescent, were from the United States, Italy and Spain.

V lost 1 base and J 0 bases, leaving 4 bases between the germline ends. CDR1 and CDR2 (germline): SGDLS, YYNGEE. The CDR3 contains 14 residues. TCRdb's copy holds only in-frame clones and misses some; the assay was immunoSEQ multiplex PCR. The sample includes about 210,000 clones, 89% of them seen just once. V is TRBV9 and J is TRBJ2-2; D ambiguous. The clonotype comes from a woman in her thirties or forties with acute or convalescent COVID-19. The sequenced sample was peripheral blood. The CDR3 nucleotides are TGTGCCAGCAGCGTAAGCCCGAACACCGGGGAGCTGTTTTTT. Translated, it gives CASSVSPNTGELFF.